This T cell receptor (beta chain) was captured by sequencing in a study of vaccination and CD4 T cells after COVID-19 (dated by TCRdb to the early 2020s). With respect to the entire study: Convalescent patients had a positive SARS-CoV-2 result on nasal swab PCR, and of these patients, some 10 had mild disease and one had severe disease. Six males and four females were included in the convalescent cohort, with two Hispanic individuals, seven Caucasians, two Asians and one multiracial person represented. Two doses of either the Pfizer-BioNTech BNT162b2 vaccine (n=8) or the Moderna mRNA-1273 vaccine (n=2) were administered to participants. Post-COVID blood samples from convalescent patients were collected a median of around 110 days after diagnosis, with a range of roughly 35 to 161 days. Post-vaccine blood samples were obtained a median of around 67 days after the second vaccine dose, with a range of about 14 to 241 days. For three convalescent patients, samples were collected at an early post-vaccination timepoint (day 14) as well as at a late post-vaccination timepoint (days 161 to 241). The cultures were stimulated with overlapping spike peptide pools from SARS-CoV-2 and from the common cold coronaviruses HCoV-NL63, HCoV-OC43 and HCoV-229E. Control cultures received a CEFX viral epitope pool as the positive control, an HIV-1 Nef peptide pool as the negative control, or no peptide. The spike-specific CD4+ TCR repertoire was compared before and after mRNA vaccination in approximately ten COVID-19 convalescent patients and a handful of infection-naive healthy vaccine recipients. Here is what the overall study found, with its caveats: Relatively few convalescent patients were included in the study, and early timepoints after natural infection were not analyzed. The median count of SARS-CoV-2-reactive clonotypes went up from 20 to 25 after infection to about 41 after vaccination, although the change was not significant. In convalescent patients, a median 86.3% of post-vaccine SARS-CoV-2-reactive clones were detected only after vaccination, and vaccine-specific priming was suggested by this finding. Nearly all vaccine-specific clones in convalescent patients (304 of 307) were mono-reactive for SARS-CoV-2 spike rather than cross-reactive with common cold coronaviruses.

The library was generated by PCR. At the Johns Hopkins FTIC core, DNA from the cultured CD4+ T cells underwent TCR sequencing with the Oncomine TCR Beta short-read assay. Genomic DNA was extracted from the cultured CD4+ T cells with the QIAamp micro DNA kit. The Oncomine TCR Beta libraries from cultured CD4+ T cells were pooled using unique dual indexes and then sequenced on an Illumina iSeq 100. In the authors' own workflow: Non-productive sequences were filtered out, and CDR3s that did not start with C, did not end with F or W, or were shorter than 7 amino acids were discarded. Antigen-specific clonotypes were identified using the MANAFEST web application through comparison of peptide-stimulated wells with reference and other culture wells. Positive clones required FDR below 0.05, an odds ratio above 5, and productive frequency above 0.1% in at least two of three replicate wells. A clonotype was classed as cross-reactive if the clonotype showed significant expansion both in SARS-CoV-2 spike wells and in at least one common cold coronavirus spike condition. Using R version 3.6.1, CDR3 homology was evaluated through Levenshtein distances (stringdist) along with unrooted phylogenetic trees (ape). In-frame beta chains were kept once TCRdb had trimmed the public reads at Q25 with fastp and called clones with MiXCR. CDR3 protein sequences are deduplicated, and each keeps its most common genes and DNA. The V and J calls shown here were made by TCRdb, not taken from the authors' results. This sample has 17,000 or so distinct CDR3 sequences in its table, and about 52% of those were observed once. The ten largest clonotypes hold 10% to 15% of the sample.

The CDR3 starts with the cysteine, ends with the phenylalanine, and has 13 residues. Only CDR3 DNA remains: 39 bases, in frame from the first base. Sequences MNHNS (CDR1) and SASEGT (CDR2) are obtained from the germline V gene. Relative to germline, V is 2 bases shorter and J is 3 bases shorter, with 8 bases between their ends. This specimen's time point label, interpreted: late sampling 161 to 241 days after vaccination in a few convalescent patients. Sample treatment or condition, as interpreted from the label and publication: roughly 11-day PBMC culture with coronavirus spike peptide pools or control peptides (ViraFEST assay). The ViraFEST assay was used in the study, in which antigen-specific T cells were expanded with peptide pools and expanded clonotypes were subsequently identified by TCR sequencing. The convalescent patients' positive SARS-CoV-2 PCR tests were from March to December 2020, which was before the Alpha, Beta and Delta variants emerged in the United States. Each well held roughly 2.2 million PBMCs cultured in IMDM containing approximately 5% human AB serum and 9 to 10 IU/ml IL-2, with 9 to 10 ug/ml peptide pools added. Half of the culture medium was replaced with fresh IL-2-containing medium on days 3 and 7. Once the cells had been in culture for 10 days, the EasySep CD4+ T cell isolation kit was used to isolate CD4+ T cells by negative selection. PBMCs were separated from whole blood using Ficoll-Paque Plus gradient centrifugation and then either used fresh or cryopreserved at -140C. In general, triplicate wells were set up for every culture condition.

A note on this clonotype: Its antigen remains undetermined. Qualities for individual bases were not recorded, and no much larger clone is one base off.

The chain is made from TRBV6-1 and TRBJ2-7; no D gene can be assigned with confidence. The source material was CD4+ T cells from blood, cultured in vitro, sampled about 7 months after SARS-CoV-2 vaccination. The sequence was collected from a human donor who had recovered from COVID-19. The nucleotides read TGTGCCAGCAGTGAAAGGTTGGTCTACGAGCAGTACTTC. Its amino acids are CASSERLVYEQYF.